Sequencing of this TCR beta chain was carried out in a study of blood T cell repertoires in COVID-19. Study-level background: COVID-19 samples collected from the United States, Italy and Spain covered acute and convalescent phases.

This CDR3 contains 14 residues. Deletions cut 7 bases from V and 2 bases from J, with 15 bases between. Germline-derived CDR1 and CDR2 are MDHEN and SYDVKM. As handled by the study authors: Scientists estimated how many nucleated cells there were by amplifying reference gene primers. Measured with immunoSEQ multiplex PCR; TCRdb has only the in-frame clones, and not every one. Clone size and V and J calls were adopted from that table, with D and trimming inferred from the DNA. The sample lists around 58,000 clones, around 90% seen once, with about an eighth in the top ten. This TCR was sampled from a man aged 60 to 75 with active COVID-19. The sequencing sample was made of peripheral blood. The genes are TRBV28 and TRBJ2-7; tentatively, D is TRBD1 (6 bases). The DNA of the CDR3 is TGTGCCAGCACTCCCTCCGGACAGACCTACGAGCAGTACTTC. Amino acids: CASTPSGQTYEQYF.